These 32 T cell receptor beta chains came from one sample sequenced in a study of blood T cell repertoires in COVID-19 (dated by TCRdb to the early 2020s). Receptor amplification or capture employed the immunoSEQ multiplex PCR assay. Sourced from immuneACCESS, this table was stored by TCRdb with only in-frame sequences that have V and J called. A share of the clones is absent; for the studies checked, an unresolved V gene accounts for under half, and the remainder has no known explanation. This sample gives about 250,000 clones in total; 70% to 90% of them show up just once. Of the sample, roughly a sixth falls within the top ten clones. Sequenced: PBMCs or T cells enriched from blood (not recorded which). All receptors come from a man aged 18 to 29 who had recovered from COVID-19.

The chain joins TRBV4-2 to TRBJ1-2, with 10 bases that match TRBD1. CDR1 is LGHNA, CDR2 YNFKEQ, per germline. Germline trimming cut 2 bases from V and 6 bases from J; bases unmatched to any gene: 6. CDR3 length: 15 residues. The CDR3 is CASSQTGTGENGYTF. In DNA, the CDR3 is TGTGCCAGCAGCCAAACCGGGACAGGGGAAAATGGCTACACCTTC.

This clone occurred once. The CDR3 sequence is CASSSGQNYGYTF. CDR3 coding DNA: TGTGCCAGCAGTTCCGGACAGAACTATGGCTACACCTTC. The rearrangement uses TRBV28 and TRBJ1-2, with a possible D match to TRBD1 (6 bases). Trimming pared 4 bases from V and 2 bases from J, leaving 8 bases between. CDR1 and CDR2 from the germline V gene are MDHEN and SYDVKM. The CDR3 totals 13 residues.

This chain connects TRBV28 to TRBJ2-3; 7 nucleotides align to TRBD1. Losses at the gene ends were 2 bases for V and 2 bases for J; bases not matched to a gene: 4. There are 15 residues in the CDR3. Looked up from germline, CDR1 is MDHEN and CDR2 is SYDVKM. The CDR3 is CASSLRGQYTDTQYF. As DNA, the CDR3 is TGTGCCAGCAGTTTAAGGGGACAGTACACAGATACGCAGTATTTT.

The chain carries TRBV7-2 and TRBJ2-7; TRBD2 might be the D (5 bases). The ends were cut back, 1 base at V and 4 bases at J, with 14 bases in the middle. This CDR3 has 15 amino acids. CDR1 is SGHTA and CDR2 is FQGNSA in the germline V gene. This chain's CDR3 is CASSLEATLGYEQYF. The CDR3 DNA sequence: TGTGCCAGCAGCTTAGAGGCCACACTAGGGTACGAGCAGTACTTC.

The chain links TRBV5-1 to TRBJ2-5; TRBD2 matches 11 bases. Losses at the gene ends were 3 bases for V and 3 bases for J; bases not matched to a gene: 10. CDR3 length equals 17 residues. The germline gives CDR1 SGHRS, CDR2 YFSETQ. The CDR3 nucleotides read TGCGCCAGCAGCTGGCGTACCGGGACTAGCGGTGAAGAGACCCAGTACTTC. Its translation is CASSWRTGTSGEETQYF.

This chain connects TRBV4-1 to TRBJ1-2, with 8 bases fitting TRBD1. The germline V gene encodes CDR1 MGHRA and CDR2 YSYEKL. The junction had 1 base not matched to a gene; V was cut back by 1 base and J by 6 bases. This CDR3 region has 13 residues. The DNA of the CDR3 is TGCGCCAGCAGCCAAGTACAGGGGGATGGCTACACCTTC. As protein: CASSQVQGDGYTF.

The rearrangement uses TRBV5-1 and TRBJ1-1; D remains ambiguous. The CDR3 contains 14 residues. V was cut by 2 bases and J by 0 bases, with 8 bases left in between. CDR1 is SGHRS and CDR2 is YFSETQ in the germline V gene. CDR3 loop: CASSFSVMNTEAFF. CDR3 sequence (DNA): TGCGCCAGCAGCTTCAGTGTCATGAACACTGAAGCTTTCTTT.

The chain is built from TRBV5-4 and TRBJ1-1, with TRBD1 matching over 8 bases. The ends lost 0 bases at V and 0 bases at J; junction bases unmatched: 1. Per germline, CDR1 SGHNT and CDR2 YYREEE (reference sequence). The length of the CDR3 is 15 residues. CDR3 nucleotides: TGTGCCAGCAGCTTGGCAGGGGGCCTGAACACTGAAGCTTTCTTT. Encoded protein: CASSLAGGLNTEAFF.

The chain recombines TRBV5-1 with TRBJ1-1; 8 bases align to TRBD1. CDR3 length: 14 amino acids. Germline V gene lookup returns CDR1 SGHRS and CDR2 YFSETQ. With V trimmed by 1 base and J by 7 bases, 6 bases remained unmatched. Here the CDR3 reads CASSLSQGVGEAFF. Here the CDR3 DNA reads TGCGCCAGCAGCTTGTCACAGGGGGTTGGTGAAGCTTTCTTT.

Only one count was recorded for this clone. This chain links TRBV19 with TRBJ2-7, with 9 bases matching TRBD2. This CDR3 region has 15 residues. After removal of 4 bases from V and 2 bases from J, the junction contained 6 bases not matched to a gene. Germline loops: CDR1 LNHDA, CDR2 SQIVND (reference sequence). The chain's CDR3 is CASSRSGRPPYEQYF. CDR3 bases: TGTGCCAGTAGTAGGAGCGGGAGGCCCCCCTACGAGCAGTACTTC.

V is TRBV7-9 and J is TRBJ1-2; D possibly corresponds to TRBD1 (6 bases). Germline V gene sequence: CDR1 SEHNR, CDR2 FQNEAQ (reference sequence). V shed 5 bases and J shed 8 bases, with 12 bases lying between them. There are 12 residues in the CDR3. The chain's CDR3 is CASSTDSQGYTF. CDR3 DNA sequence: TGTGCCAGCAGCACGGACAGTCAGGGCTACACCTTC.

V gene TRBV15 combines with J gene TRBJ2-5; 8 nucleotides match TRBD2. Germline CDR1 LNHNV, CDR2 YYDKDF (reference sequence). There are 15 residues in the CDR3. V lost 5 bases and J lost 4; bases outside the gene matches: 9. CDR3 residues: CATSLPSRGGETQYF. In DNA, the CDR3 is TGTGCCACCAGCCTTCCCTCCCGGGGGGGAGAGACCCAGTACTTC. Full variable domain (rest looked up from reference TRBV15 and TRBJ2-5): DAMVIQNPRYQVTQFGKPVTLSCSQTLNHNVMYWYQQKSSQAPKLLFHYYDKDFNNEADTPDNFQSRRPNTSFCFLDIRSPGLGDTAMYLCATSLPSRGGETQYFGPGTRLLVL.

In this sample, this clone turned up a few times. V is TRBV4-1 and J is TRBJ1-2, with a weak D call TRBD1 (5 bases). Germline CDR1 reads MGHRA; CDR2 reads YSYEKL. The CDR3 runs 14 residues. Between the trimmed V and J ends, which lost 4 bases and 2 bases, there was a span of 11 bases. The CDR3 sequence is CASSPPGRNYGYTF. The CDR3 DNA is TGCGCCAGCAGCCCCCCAGGGCGGAACTATGGCTACACCTTC.

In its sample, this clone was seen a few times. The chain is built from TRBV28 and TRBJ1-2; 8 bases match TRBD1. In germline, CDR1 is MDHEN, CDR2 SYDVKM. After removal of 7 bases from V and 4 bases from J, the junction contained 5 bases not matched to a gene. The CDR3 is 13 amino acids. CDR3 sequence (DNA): TGTGCCAGCAACACCGACAGGGGCTATGGCTACACCTTC. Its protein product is CASNTDRGYGYTF.

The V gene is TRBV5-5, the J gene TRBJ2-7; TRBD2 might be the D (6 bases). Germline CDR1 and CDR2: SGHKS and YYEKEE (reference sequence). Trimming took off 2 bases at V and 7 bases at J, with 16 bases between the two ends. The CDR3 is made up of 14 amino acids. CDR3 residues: CASSFRDAGGEQYF. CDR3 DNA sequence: TGTGCCAGCAGCTTCCGGGACGCCGGAGGGGAGCAGTACTTC.

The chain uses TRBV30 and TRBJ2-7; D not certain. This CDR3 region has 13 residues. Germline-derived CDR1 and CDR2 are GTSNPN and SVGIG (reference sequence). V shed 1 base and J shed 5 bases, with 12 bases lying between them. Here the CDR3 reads CAWSGAGSDEQYF. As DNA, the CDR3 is TGTGCCTGGAGTGGGGCAGGTTCCGACGAGCAGTACTTC.

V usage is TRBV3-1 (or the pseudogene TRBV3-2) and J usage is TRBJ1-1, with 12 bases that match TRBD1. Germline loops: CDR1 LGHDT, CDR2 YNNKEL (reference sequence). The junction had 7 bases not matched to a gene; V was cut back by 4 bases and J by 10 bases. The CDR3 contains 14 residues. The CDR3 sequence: CASSRDRGLVGAFF. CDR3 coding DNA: TGTGCCAGCAGCCGGGACAGGGGGCTCGTTGGAGCTTTCTTT.

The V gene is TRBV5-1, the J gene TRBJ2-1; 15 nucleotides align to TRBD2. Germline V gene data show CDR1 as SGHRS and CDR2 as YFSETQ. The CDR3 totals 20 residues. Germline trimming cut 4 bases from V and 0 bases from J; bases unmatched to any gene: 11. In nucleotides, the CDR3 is TGCGCCAGCAGCCCCGGACTAGCGGGAGGGTTTCGTAGCTCCTACAATGAGCAGTTCTTC. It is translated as CASSPGLAGGFRSSYNEQFF.

CDR3 nucleotide sequence: TGTGCCAGCAGCCAACGGGACAGCGGAGAGACCCAGTACTTC. Translating it yields CASSQRDSGETQYF. V is TRBV3-1 (or the pseudogene TRBV3-2) and J is TRBJ2-5, with TRBD1 identical over 7 bases. Per germline, CDR1 LGHDT and CDR2 YNNKEL (reference sequence). V lost 2 bases to trimming and J lost 4 bases; unmatched junction nucleotides: 4. This CDR3 contains 14 residues.

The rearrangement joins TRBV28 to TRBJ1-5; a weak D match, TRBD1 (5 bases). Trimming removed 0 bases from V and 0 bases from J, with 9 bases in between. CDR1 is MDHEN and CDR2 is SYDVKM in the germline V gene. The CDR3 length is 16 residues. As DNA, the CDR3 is TGTGCCAGCAGTTTATGGGGAGGGGATAGCAATCAGCCCCAGCATTTT. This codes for CASSLWGGDSNQPQHF.

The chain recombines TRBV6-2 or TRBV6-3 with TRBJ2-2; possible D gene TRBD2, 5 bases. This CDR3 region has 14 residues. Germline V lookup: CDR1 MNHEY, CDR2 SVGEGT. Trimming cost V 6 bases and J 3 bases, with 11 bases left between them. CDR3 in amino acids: CASSPLGDTGELFF. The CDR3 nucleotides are TGTGCCAGCAGCCCTCTCGGGGACACCGGGGAGCTGTTTTTT.

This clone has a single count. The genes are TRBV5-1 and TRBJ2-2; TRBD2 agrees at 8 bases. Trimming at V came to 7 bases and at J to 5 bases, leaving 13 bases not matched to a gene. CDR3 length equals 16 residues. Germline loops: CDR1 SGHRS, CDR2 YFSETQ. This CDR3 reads CASGLLAGAHTGELFF. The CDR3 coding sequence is TGCGCCAGCGGGCTCCTAGCGGGTGCGCATACCGGGGAGCTGTTTTTT.

The CDR3 DNA is TGTGCCACCAGTCCTGGAGGGGCCTACGAGCAGTACTTC. Translation gives CATSPGGAYEQYF. This chain links TRBV24-1 with TRBJ2-7, with D tentatively TRBD2 (6 bases). This CDR3 has 13 amino acids. Germline values: CDR1 KGHDR, CDR2 SFDVKD. The ends were cut back, 6 bases at V and 2 bases at J, with 10 bases in the middle.

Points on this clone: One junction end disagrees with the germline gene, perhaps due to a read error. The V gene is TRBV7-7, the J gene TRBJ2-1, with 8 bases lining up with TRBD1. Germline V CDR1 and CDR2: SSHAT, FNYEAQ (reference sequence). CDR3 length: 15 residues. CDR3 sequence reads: CASSLGGRGLNEQFF. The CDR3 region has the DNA TGTGCTAGCAGCTTAGGCGGCAGGGGGCTTAATGAGCAGTTCTTC. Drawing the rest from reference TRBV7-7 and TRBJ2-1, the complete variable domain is GAGVSQSPRYKVTKRGQDVTLRCDPISSHATLYWYQQALGQGPEFLTYFNYEAQPDKSGLPSDRFSAERPEGSISTLTIQRTEQRDSAMYRCASSLGGRGLNEQFFGPGTRLTVL.

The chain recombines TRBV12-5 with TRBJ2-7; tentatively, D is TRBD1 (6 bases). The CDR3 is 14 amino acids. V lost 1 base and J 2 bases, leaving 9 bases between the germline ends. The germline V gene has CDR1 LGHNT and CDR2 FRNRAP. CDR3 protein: CASGLGDNTYEQYF. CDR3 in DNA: TGTGCTAGTGGTTTGGGGGACAATACCTACGAGCAGTACTTC.

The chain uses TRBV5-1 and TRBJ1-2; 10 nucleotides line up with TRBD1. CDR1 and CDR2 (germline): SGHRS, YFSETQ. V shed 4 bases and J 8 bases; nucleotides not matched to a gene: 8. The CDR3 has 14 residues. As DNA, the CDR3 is TGCGCCAGCAGCCGGCCGGGACAGGGGCGAGGCTACACCTTC. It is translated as CASSRPGQGRGYTF.

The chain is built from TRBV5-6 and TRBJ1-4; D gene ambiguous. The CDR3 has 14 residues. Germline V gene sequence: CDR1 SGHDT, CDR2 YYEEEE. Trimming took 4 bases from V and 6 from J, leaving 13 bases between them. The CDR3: CASSVAGPDEKLFF. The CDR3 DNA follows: TGTGCCAGCAGCGTAGCGGGCCCCGATGAAAAACTGTTTTTT.

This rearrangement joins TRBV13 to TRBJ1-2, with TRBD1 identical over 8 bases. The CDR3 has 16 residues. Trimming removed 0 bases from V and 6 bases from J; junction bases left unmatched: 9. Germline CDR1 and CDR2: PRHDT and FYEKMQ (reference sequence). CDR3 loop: CASSLGLNDRGDGYTF. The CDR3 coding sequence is TGTGCCAGCAGCTTAGGCCTAAATGACAGGGGTGATGGCTACACCTTC.

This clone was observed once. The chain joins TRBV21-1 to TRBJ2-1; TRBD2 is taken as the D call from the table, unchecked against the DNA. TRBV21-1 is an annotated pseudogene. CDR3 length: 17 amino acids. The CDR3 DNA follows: TGTGCCAGCAGCAAAGTGTTCGGACTAGCGGGAGTCAGTGAGCAGTTCTTC. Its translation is CASSKVFGLAGVSEQFF.

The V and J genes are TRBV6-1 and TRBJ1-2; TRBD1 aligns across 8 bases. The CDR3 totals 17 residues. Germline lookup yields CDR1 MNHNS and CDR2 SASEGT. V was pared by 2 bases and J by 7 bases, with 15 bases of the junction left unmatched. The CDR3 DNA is TGTGCCAGCAGTGAATTCATGGCGGGACAGGCCCCGGGTGGCTACACCTTC. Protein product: CASSEFMAGQAPGGYTF.

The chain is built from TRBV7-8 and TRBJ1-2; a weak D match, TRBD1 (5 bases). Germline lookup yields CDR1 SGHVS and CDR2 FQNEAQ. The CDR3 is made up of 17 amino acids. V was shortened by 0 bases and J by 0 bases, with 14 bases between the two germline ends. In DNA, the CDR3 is TGTGCCAGCAGCTTAGCGTGGGCCGTGACAGCTAACTATGGCTACACCTTC. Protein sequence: CASSLAWAVTANYGYTF.

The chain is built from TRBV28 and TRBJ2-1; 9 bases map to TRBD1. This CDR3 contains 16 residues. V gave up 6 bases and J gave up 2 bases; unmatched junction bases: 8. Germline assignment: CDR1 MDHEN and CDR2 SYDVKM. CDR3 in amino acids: CASSRTGAGAYNEQFF. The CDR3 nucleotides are TGTGCCAGCAGCCGGACAGGGGCGGGCGCCTACAATGAGCAGTTCTTC. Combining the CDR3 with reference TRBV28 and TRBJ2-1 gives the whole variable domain DVKVTQSSRYLVKRTGEKVFLECVQDMDHENMFWYRQDPGLGLRLIYFSYDVKMKEKGDIPEGYSVSREKKERFSLILESASTNQTSMYLCASSRTGAGAYNEQFFGPGTRLTVL.